A selection of T cell receptor beta chains follows, all from one sample in a study of blood T cell repertoires in COVID-19. Here immunoSEQ multiplex PCR was the method, and the copy in TCRdb shows in-frame clones only, minus some. The repertoire holds hundreds of thousands of clones, with more than 75% as singletons. Sequencing was performed on PBMCs or T cells enriched from blood (not recorded which). Every receptor here comes from a woman aged 45-59 years who had recovered from COVID-19. CDR3s include the opening cysteine and the closing phenylalanine or tryptophan. The D gene is left open where the match is weak. Clone size is not always given. Where it is, it says once, few, many or a class for expanded clones.

J: TRBJ2-7
V: TRBV6-6
size: .
D: TRBD1
CDR3: CASSPGDRSHF
DNA: TGTGCCAGCAGTCCAGGGGACAGGTCCCACTTC

J: TRBJ1-1
V: TRBV24-1
size: .
D: .
CDR3: CATSDLESAEAFF
DNA: TGTGCCACCAGTGATTTGGAGAGCGCAGAAGCTTTCTTT

J: TRBJ2-1
V: TRBV29-1
size: once
D: TRBD2
CDR3: CSVELAGGLSRIQFF
DNA: TGCAGCGTCGAACTAGCGGGAGGGCTCTCTAGAATTCAGTTCTTC

J: TRBJ2-1
V: TRBV7-8
size: .
D: TRBD2
CDR3: CASSLGLAGAYNEQFF
DNA: TGTGCCAGCAGCTTAGGACTAGCGGGAGCCTACAATGAGCAGTTCTTC

J: TRBJ1-3
V: TRBV20-1
size: .
D: .
CDR3: CSLGGGNTIYF
DNA: TGCAGTTTAGGGGGAGGAAACACCATATATTTT

J: TRBJ2-6
V: TRBV5-1
size: .
D: TRBD2
CDR3: CASSLTSGSSGANVLTF
DNA: TGCGCCAGCAGCTTGACTAGCGGGAGCTCTGGGGCCAACGTCCTGACTTTC

J: TRBJ1-1
V: TRBV28
size: .
D: TRBD1
CDR3: CASSLAGQGGSEAFF
DNA: TGTGCCAGCAGTTTAGCGGGACAGGGGGGTTCTGAAGCTTTCTTT

J: TRBJ1-1
V: TRBV12-5
size: few
D: .
CDR3: CASSTVSFKAFF
DNA: TGTGCTAGCTCCACGGTGTCTTTCAAAGCTTTCTTT

J: TRBJ1-5
V: TRBV10-2
size: .
D: TRBD1
CDR3: CASSLQGNAGQPQHF
DNA: TGCGCCAGCAGCTTACAGGGGAACGCAGGGCAGCCCCAGCATTTT

J: TRBJ2-2
V: TRBV19
size: .
D: .
CDR3: CASSILAGVGGELFF
DNA: TGTGCCAGTAGTATTTTGGCAGGGGTTGGCGGGGAGCTGTTTTTT

J: TRBJ1-1
V: TRBV4-3
size: .
D: .
CDR3: CASSQVLRANTEAFF
DNA: TGCGCCAGCAGCCAAGTACTGAGGGCGAACACTGAAGCTTTCTTT

J: TRBJ2-1
V: TRBV6-5
size: .
D: .
CDR3: CASSYGPYNEQFF
DNA: TGTGCCAGCAGTTACGGGCCGTACAATGAGCAGTTCTTC

J: TRBJ1-5
V: TRBV4-1
size: .
D: .
CDR3: CASSQTGKGNQPQHF
DNA: TGCGCCAGCAGCCAAACAGGGAAGGGCAATCAGCCCCAGCATTTT

J: TRBJ2-5
V: TRBV10-2
size: .
D: TRBD2
CDR3: CASRGVGSGGQETQYF
DNA: TGCGCCAGCAGAGGCGTGGGTAGCGGGGGTCAAGAGACCCAGTACTTC

J: TRBJ1-1
V: TRBV28
size: .
D: .
CDR3: CASSSASTVNTEAFF
DNA: TGTGCCAGCAGTTCGGCCTCGACAGTGAACACTGAAGCTTTCTTT

J: TRBJ1-3
V: TRBV4-3
size: .
D: .
CDR3: CASSQVTGDSGNTIYF
DNA: TGCGCCAGCAGCCAAGTTACGGGAGACTCTGGAAACACCATATATTTT

J: TRBJ2-2
V: TRBV5-1
size: few
D: TRBD2
CDR3: CASSFSGGAAGELFF
DNA: TGCGCCAGCAGCTTTAGCGGGGGGGCCGCCGGGGAGCTGTTTTTT

J: TRBJ1-2
V: TRBV2
size: .
D: TRBD1
CDR3: CASRARQGPIIANYGYTF
DNA: TGTGCCAGCAGGGCAAGACAGGGGCCTATTATCGCGAACTATGGCTACACCTTC

J: TRBJ1-1
V: TRBV9
size: .
D: .
CDR3: CASSVAPEWRGGTEAFF
DNA: TGTGCCAGCAGCGTAGCGCCGGAGTGGCGGGGGGGAACTGAAGCTTTCTTT

J: TRBJ2-2
V: TRBV7-8
size: .
D: TRBD1
CDR3: CASRQGYTGELFF
DNA: TGTGCCAGCCGACAGGGATACACCGGGGAGCTGTTTTTT

J: TRBJ1-2
V: TRBV25-1
size: .
D: .
CDR3: CASSGTGNYGYTF
DNA: TGTGCCAGCAGTGGGACTGGAAACTATGGCTACACCTTC

J: TRBJ2-3
V: TRBV5-1
size: .
D: TRBD1
CDR3: CASSLEGANTDTQYF
DNA: TGCGCCAGCAGCTTGGAGGGGGCGAACACAGATACGCAGTATTTT

J: TRBJ2-1
V: TRBV12-3/TRBV12-4
size: .
D: .
CDR3: CASSLRQEQFF
DNA: TGTGCCAGCAGTTTGAGGCAGGAGCAGTTCTTC

J: TRBJ1-3
V: TRBV19
size: .
D: TRBD1
CDR3: CASSRGTVGNTIYF
DNA: TGTGCCAGTAGCCGCGGGACAGTTGGAAACACCATATATTTT

J: TRBJ2-7
V: TRBV5-6
size: few
D: TRBD1
CDR3: CASSSTGAHEQYF
DNA: TGTGCCAGCAGTTCAACAGGGGCCCACGAGCAGTACTTC

J: TRBJ2-5
V: TRBV14
size: few
D: .
CDR3: CASSQEVGVQETQYF
DNA: TGTGCCAGCAGCCAAGAAGTCGGAGTCCAAGAGACCCAGTACTTC

J: TRBJ1-5
V: TRBV19
size: .
D: TRBD1
CDR3: CASRDRVQPQHF
DNA: TGTGCCAGCCGGGACAGGGTTCAGCCCCAGCATTTT

J: TRBJ2-7
V: TRBV7-8
size: .
D: .
CDR3: CASSLEGGTFTYEQYF
DNA: TGTGCCAGCAGCCTGGAGGGGGGGACATTTACCTACGAGCAGTACTTC

J: TRBJ1-5
V: TRBV7-2
size: .
D: TRBD1
CDR3: CASSPGQGPRSNQPQHF
DNA: TGTGCCAGCAGCCCCGGACAGGGGCCACGTAGCAATCAGCCCCAGCATTTT

J: TRBJ1-1
V: TRBV4-3
size: .
D: .
CDR3: CASSQEPGQKNTEAFF
DNA: TGCGCCAGCAGCCAAGAGCCGGGACAAAAGAACACTGAAGCTTTCTTT

J: TRBJ2-1
V: TRBV15
size: .
D: TRBD2
CDR3: CATSRTQTSGYNEQFF
DNA: TGTGCCACCAGCAGAACACAGACTAGCGGTTACAATGAGCAGTTCTTC

J: TRBJ2-7
V: TRBV28
size: .
D: .
CDR3: CASSPRVMGAGYEQYF
DNA: TGTGCCAGCAGTCCCCGTGTTATGGGGGCGGGCTACGAGCAGTACTTC

J: TRBJ1-1
V: TRBV5-1
size: .
D: .
CDR3: CASSPDTLPNTEAFF
DNA: TGCGCCAGCAGCCCGGACACTCTGCCGAACACTGAAGCTTTCTTT

J: TRBJ2-2
V: TRBV5-1
size: once
D: TRBD1
CDR3: CASRYRGESTGELFF
DNA: TGCGCCAGCAGATACAGGGGCGAGAGCACCGGGGAGCTGTTTTTT

J: TRBJ1-5
V: TRBV7-2
size: .
D: .
CDR3: CASRAGTHSNQPQHF
DNA: TGTGCCAGCAGAGCCGGGACTCATAGCAATCAGCCCCAGCATTTT

J: TRBJ2-7
V: TRBV28
size: .
D: TRBD2
CDR3: CASSLGGTSGFYEQYF
DNA: TGTGCCAGCAGTTTAGGAGGGACTAGCGGATTCTACGAGCAGTACTTC

J: TRBJ2-7
V: TRBV10-2
size: .
D: .
CDR3: CASSESRPGVYEQYF
DNA: TGCGCCAGCAGTGAGTCTAGGCCGGGGGTCTACGAGCAGTACTTC

J: TRBJ2-1
V: TRBV15
size: .
D: .
CDR3: CATSRDRYNEQFF
DNA: TGTGCCACCAGCAGAGACCGGTACAATGAGCAGTTCTTC

J: TRBJ1-6
V: TRBV11-1
size: .
D: .
CDR3: CASSFPGFSPLHF
DNA: TGTGCCAGCAGCTTTCCGGGTTTTTCACCCCTCCACTTT

J: TRBJ2-7
V: TRBV7-6
size: .
D: TRBD1
CDR3: CASSLTGQGSSKPYEQYF
DNA: TGTGCCAGCAGCTTGACCGGACAGGGCTCGTCCAAACCTTACGAGCAGTACTTC